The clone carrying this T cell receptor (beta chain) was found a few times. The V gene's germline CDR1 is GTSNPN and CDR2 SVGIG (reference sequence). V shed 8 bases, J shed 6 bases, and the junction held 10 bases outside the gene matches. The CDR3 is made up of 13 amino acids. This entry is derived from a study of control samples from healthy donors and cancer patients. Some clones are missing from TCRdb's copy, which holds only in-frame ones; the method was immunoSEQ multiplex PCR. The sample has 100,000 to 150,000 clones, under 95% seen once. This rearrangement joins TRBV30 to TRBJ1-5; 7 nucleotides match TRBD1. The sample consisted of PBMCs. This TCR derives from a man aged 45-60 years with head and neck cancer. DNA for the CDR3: TGTGCCGCCGACTTAGGGGGCGGTCAGCCCCAGCATTTT. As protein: CAADLGGGQPQHF.